The rows below give T cell receptor beta chains drawn from one sample of a study of cytomegalovirus exposure and HLA in healthy donors. Assay used: immunoSEQ multiplex PCR; TCRdb lists only in-frame clones, some missing. The table has some 150,000 clones, 79% seen once. The sequenced material came from PBMCs. The receptors derive from a woman aged 40-49 years in good health and CMV-seropositive. Each CDR3 is given with its conserved first and last residue. The D gene is left open where the match is weak. Size is omitted from some rows. Given values are once, few, many or a class for expanded clones.

V gene	D gene	clone size	J gene	CDR3 DNA	CDR3 protein
TRBV19	TRBD1	once	TRBJ2-7	TGTGCCAGTAGTCAGGGACAGGGGGCGCTTTTCGAGCAGTACTTC	CASSQGQGALFEQYF
TRBV9	.	.	TRBJ2-7	TGTGCCAGCAGCGCGCAAGCGTGGGACACCTACTACGAGCAGTACTTC	CASSAQAWDTYYEQYF
TRBV6-5	TRBD1	.	TRBJ1-2	TGTGCCAGCAGGGGGACAGGGATGGCTAGTGGCTACACCTTC	CASRGTGMASGYTF
TRBV19	.	.	TRBJ1-2	TGTGCCAGTAGAGGAGGGGTCGATGGCTACACCTTC	CASRGGVDGYTF
TRBV4-1	.	.	TRBJ2-6	TGCGCCAGCAGCCAAGTGGGGGGGCCGGCCTCTGGGGCCAACGTCCTGACTTTC	CASSQVGGPASGANVLTF
TRBV28	TRBD1	.	TRBJ1-2	TGTGCCAGCAGGCCCACAGGGGGCGTTTTGAGTGGCTACACCTTC	CASRPTGGVLSGYTF
TRBV18	TRBD1	.	TRBJ1-3	TGTGCCAGCTCACCGGTGACAGGGAATGGCAACACCATATATTTT	CASSPVTGNGNTIYF
TRBV2	TRBD1	few	TRBJ2-6	TGTGCCAGCAGTGAGAGTCAAACAGGGGTCTCCTCTGGGGCCAACGTCCTGACTTTC	CASSESQTGVSSGANVLTF
TRBV6-5	TRBD1	few	TRBJ1-2	TGTGCCAGCAGTTATGGACAGGGCTCTAAGGGCTACACCTTC	CASSYGQGSKGYTF
TRBV9	TRBD1	.	TRBJ1-2	TGTGCCAGCAGTACATCAGGGGGCGCAACCTATGGCTACACCTTC	CASSTSGGATYGYTF
TRBV5-1	.	.	TRBJ1-1	TGCGCCAGTAGCTCCCAATACTATAATACTGAAGCTTTCTTT	CASSSQYYNTEAFF
TRBV6-6	.	.	TRBJ1-1	TGTGCCAGCTGGCCAGGCTACACTGAAGCTTTCTTT	CASWPGYTEAFF
TRBV6-5	TRBD1	.	TRBJ2-7	TGTGCCAGCAGCTTGGACAGGGCCTACGAGCAGTACTTC	CASSLDRAYEQYF
TRBV7-2	TRBD2	.	TRBJ2-1	TGTGCCAGCAGCTTAAAGGGAGGGACGCACGAGCAGTTCTTC	CASSLKGGTHEQFF
TRBV6-1	TRBD2	once	TRBJ2-1	TGTGCCAGCAGTGAAGCGATAGCGGGGGGGCCCTACAATGAGCAGTTCTTC	CASSEAIAGGPYNEQFF
TRBV9	TRBD2	.	TRBJ2-3	TGTGCCAGCAGTTCCGAAGGAGAGCGGGGGGTCGTTACGCAGTATTTT	CASSSEGERGVVTQYF
TRBV10-3	.	.	TRBJ2-1	TGTGCCATCAGTGAGTCAGGCGGGAACAATGAGCAGTTCTTC	CAISESGGNNEQFF
TRBV27	.	.	TRBJ1-1	TGTGCCAGCAGTACCCGGTGGTCGGGGGGAGTGAACACTGAAGCTTTCTTT	CASSTRWSGGVNTEAFF
TRBV5-1	TRBD2	.	TRBJ2-7	TGCGCCAGCAGCTTGGGAACTAGCGGCTGGTACGAGCAGTACTTC	CASSLGTSGWYEQYF
TRBV5-1	TRBD1	few	TRBJ2-1	TGCGCCAGCAGCTTGAGGACCGGGACAGGGGGGAATGAGCAGTTCTTC	CASSLRTGTGGNEQFF
TRBV9	.	.	TRBJ1-2	TGTGCCAGCAGCGTAACAACAGCCTATGGCTACACCTTC	CASSVTTAYGYTF
TRBV10-3	TRBD1	.	TRBJ1-2	TGTGCCATCAGTGAGAAACGACAGGGCGGCTACACCTTC	CAISEKRQGGYTF
TRBV11-3	TRBD2	.	TRBJ2-1	TGTGCCAGCAGCTTCTCGGGACTAGAATACAATGAGCAGTTCTTC	CASSFSGLEYNEQFF
TRBV5-1	TRBD1	few	TRBJ1-4	TGCGCCAGCAGCTCGGGACAGGGTAATGAAAAACTGTTTTTT	CASSSGQGNEKLFF
TRBV11-2	TRBD2	.	TRBJ2-7	TGTGCCAGCAGCTGGGCGGGAGCCTACGAGCAGTACTTC	CASSWAGAYEQYF
TRBV19	.	few	TRBJ1-1	TGTGCCAGTACCTATAACACTGAAGCTTTCTTT	CASTYNTEAFF
TRBV27	TRBD2	.	TRBJ2-7	TGTGCCAGCACGGCAAGCGGGGGGGCCTACGAGCAGTACTTC	CASTASGGAYEQYF
TRBV7-2	.	.	TRBJ1-1	TGTGCCAGCAGTCGGGGTGTAGGGGCGGGAACTGAAGCTTTCTTT	CASSRGVGAGTEAFF
TRBV7-2	.	.	TRBJ2-3	TGTGCCAGCAGCTTAGCGCTTCTAGCTGCCTCTTTGGATACGCAGTATTTT	CASSLALLAASLDTQYF
TRBV12-5	.	.	TRBJ1-2	TGTGCTAGTGGTTTAGAGGAGGCTAGGGGCTACACCTTC	CASGLEEARGYTF
TRBV6-5	.	.	TRBJ2-1	TGTGCCAGCAGTTACGGAGTTGAGCAGTTCTTC	CASSYGVEQFF
TRBV27	.	once	TRBJ1-5	TGTGCCAGCAGTCCCCATTTCGGTGATCAGCCCCAGCATTTT	CASSPHFGDQPQHF
TRBV27	.	.	TRBJ1-2	TGTGCCAGCAGCAGATCGGGGAACTATGGCTACACCTTC	CASSRSGNYGYTF
TRBV9	TRBD1	.	TRBJ1-1	TGTGCCAGCAGCGTTGGGACAGCGATAATGAACACTGAAGCTTTCTTT	CASSVGTAIMNTEAFF
TRBV29-1	.	.	TRBJ1-5	TGCAGCGTTGAAGAGCCGGGGTACAGGGAATGGAGCAATCAGCCCCAGCATTTT	CSVEEPGYREWSNQPQHF
TRBV6-1	TRBD1	few	TRBJ2-7	TGTGCCAGCAGTGACCCGGGACAGGGGTCCTACGAGCAGTACTTC	CASSDPGQGSYEQYF
TRBV28	.	.	TRBJ1-5	TGTGCCAGCTCCGAGATCGACAATCAGCCCCAGCATTTT	CASSEIDNQPQHF
TRBV30	TRBD1	once	TRBJ1-1	TGTGCCTGGAATCCCCTACAGGGGATCTACACTGAAGCTTTCTTT	CAWNPLQGIYTEAFF
TRBV19	.	.	TRBJ2-7	TGTGCCAGTAGTATAAGCCAACACGAGCAGTACTTC	CASSISQHEQYF
TRBV7-7	TRBD1	.	TRBJ2-2	TGTGCCAGTAGCTTAACAGGGGGATCGTCCGGGGAGCTGTTTTTT	CASSLTGGSSGELFF
TRBV5-6	.	few	TRBJ1-4	TGTGCCAGCAGCTTGGGTAGGCCTGGGGGCAATGAAAAACTGTTTTTT	CASSLGRPGGNEKLFF
TRBV4-1	.	.	TRBJ1-5	TGCGCCAGCAGCCCCAGACAGGTGGGCGTCAATCAGCCCCAGCATTTT	CASSPRQVGVNQPQHF
TRBV6-6	.	.	TRBJ2-6	TGTGCCAGCAGTCCCCAGGGTTCCGGGGCCAACGTCCTGACTTTC	CASSPQGSGANVLTF
TRBV11-2	TRBD1	.	TRBJ1-3	TGTGCCAGCAGCTACCTCTCAAATACAGGGGGCCTAAACACCATATATTTT	CASSYLSNTGGLNTIYF
TRBV28	TRBD1	few	TRBJ2-5	TGTGCCAGCAGCTTCCTCGGGACAGGATCACAAGAGACCCAGTACTTC	CASSFLGTGSQETQYF
TRBV7-9	TRBD2	.	TRBJ2-3	TGTGCCAGCACCATTAGCGGGGGCGACACAGATACGCAGTATTTT	CASTISGGDTDTQYF
TRBV6-1	.	.	TRBJ1-5	TGTGCCAGCAGTGCGGACAGCCAGCAGCCCCAGCATTTT	CASSADSQQPQHF
TRBV9	TRBD1	.	TRBJ2-5	TGTGCCAGCAGCGTAGGGGTACAGGGGGTAGGAGAGACCCAGTACTTC	CASSVGVQGVGETQYF